Following are 10 T cell receptor beta chains from one sample sequenced in a study of shared clonotypes between healthy human individuals. Assay used: immunoSEQ multiplex PCR; TCRdb lists only in-frame clones, some missing. The sample holds about 490,000 clones, roughly four fifths seen once. Sequencing input: PBMCs. The receptors were sampled from a woman in her thirties or forties in good health. Some clones in this sample may be carry-over from other donors' samples.

The chain has TRBV5-6 and TRBJ1-1; a possible D gene is TRBD1 (5 bases). CDR1 SGHDT and CDR2 YYEEEE come from the germline V gene. Trimming removed 2 bases from V and 5 bases from J, with 22 bases in between. The CDR3 runs 17 residues. The CDR3 DNA reads TGTGCCAGCAGCTTACGTTTGGGGGAAATTTATTGGACTGAAGCTTTCTTT. Protein product: CASSLRLGEIYWTEAFF.

This clone was seen a handful of times. A read error may produce the germline difference seen at one junction end. The chain employs TRBV5-1 and TRBJ1-1; TRBD1 matches at 7 bases. The CDR3 consists of 13 residues. CDR1 and CDR2 from the germline V gene are SGHRS and YFSETQ. CDR3 sequence (DNA): TGCGCCAGCAGCTTTGACAGGGATGAAGAAGTTTTCTTT. It yields the protein CASSFDRDEEVFF.

This sequence joins TRBV7-6 and TRBJ2-3; TRBD2 might be the D (5 bases). The CDR3 is 14 amino acids. The germline V gene has CDR1 SGHVS and CDR2 FNYEAQ. The ends were cut back, 1 base at V and 6 bases at J, with 11 bases in the middle. CDR3 residues: CASSLVTSPDTQYF. In nucleotides, the CDR3 is TGTGCCAGCAGCTTAGTAACTAGTCCGGATACGCAGTATTTT.

The chain carries TRBV7-9 and TRBJ2-5, with D possibly called TRBD1 or TRBD2 (6 bases each). Germline V gene lookup returns CDR1 SEHNR and CDR2 FQNEAQ (reference sequence). The CDR3 extends over 13 amino acids. The germline V and J ends were trimmed by 7 bases and 5 bases, with 14 bases remaining between them. The CDR3 nucleotides are TGTGCCAGCACCCGGGGGCCCAGGGAGACCCAGTACTTC. It translates to CASTRGPRETQYF.

The chain couples TRBV28 to TRBJ2-2; no reliable D call. The germline gives CDR1 MDHEN, CDR2 SYDVKM. The CDR3 runs to 13 residues. The ends were cut back, 6 bases at V and 3 bases at J, with 8 bases in the middle. The DNA of the CDR3 is TGTGCCAGCAGCACCGCTCACACCGGGGAGCTGTTTTTT. It codes for CASSTAHTGELFF.

The count of this clone is one. V gene TRBV15 combines with J gene TRBJ1-2; D remains unclear. The CDR3 spans 15 residues. The V and J ends lost 5 bases and 4 bases respectively, with 17 bases between them. Germline V lookup: CDR1 LNHNV, CDR2 YYDKDF (reference sequence). CDR3 nucleotide sequence: TGTGCCACCAGCCCCCGGTTGACGGGTGGCTATGGCTACACCTTC. It yields the protein CATSPRLTGGYGYTF.

This clone was recorded many times. V gene TRBV7-9 combines with J gene TRBJ2-2; D gene unclear. Trimming left V 2 bases short and J 4 bases short, with 8 bases between. Germline-derived CDR1 and CDR2 are SEHNR and FQNEAQ (reference sequence). CDR3 size: 14 residues. CDR3 in amino acids: CASSLSLSTGELFF. In DNA, the CDR3 is TGTGCCAGCAGCTTATCTTTGAGCACCGGGGAGCTGTTTTTT. The full variable domain, rest sourced from reference TRBV7-9 and TRBJ2-2, is DTGVSQNPRHKITKRGQNVTFRCDPISEHNRLYWYRQTLGQGPEFLTYFQNEAQLEKSRLLSDRFSAERPKGSFSTLEIQRTEQGDSAMYLCASSLSLSTGELFFGEGSRLTVL.

J is TRBJ2-3 and V is TRBV4-3; 11 positions match TRBD2. In germline, CDR1 is LGHNA, CDR2 YSLEER. The CDR3 extends over 17 amino acids. Germline trimming cut 1 base from V and 5 bases from J; bases unmatched to any gene: 8. CDR3: CASSQVAELAGVDTQYF. DNA for the CDR3: TGCGCCAGCAGCCAAGTAGCCGAACTAGCGGGAGTAGATACGCAGTATTTT.

This rearrangement joins TRBV25-1 to TRBJ2-3; D is perhaps TRBD1 (5 bases). Germline values: CDR1 MGHDK, CDR2 SYGVNS. Deletions cut 4 bases from V and 0 bases from J, with 11 bases between. The CDR3 is 15 residues long. The CDR3 DNA is TGTGCCAGCAGTGCCGCTGGGGCTAGCACAGATACGCAGTATTTT. It codes for CASSAAGASTDTQYF. Full variable domain (missing parts from reference TRBV25-1 and TRBJ2-3): EADIYQTPRYLVIGTGKKITLECSQTMGHDKMYWYQQDPGMELHLIHYSYGVNSTEKGDLSSESTVSRIRTEHFPLTLESARPSHTSQYLCASSAAGASTDTQYFGPGTRLTVL.

This chain joins TRBV18 and TRBJ2-7; 9 nucleotides align to TRBD2. This CDR3 is built from 14 residues. With 3 bases clipped from V and 11 bases from J, the junction kept 11 bases outside the gene matches. Germline lookup yields CDR1 KGHSH and CDR2 LQKENI. CDR3 amino acids: CASSPSTSGPAEYF. The CDR3, as DNA: TGTGCCAGCTCACCCTCGACTAGCGGCCCCGCGGAGTACTTC.